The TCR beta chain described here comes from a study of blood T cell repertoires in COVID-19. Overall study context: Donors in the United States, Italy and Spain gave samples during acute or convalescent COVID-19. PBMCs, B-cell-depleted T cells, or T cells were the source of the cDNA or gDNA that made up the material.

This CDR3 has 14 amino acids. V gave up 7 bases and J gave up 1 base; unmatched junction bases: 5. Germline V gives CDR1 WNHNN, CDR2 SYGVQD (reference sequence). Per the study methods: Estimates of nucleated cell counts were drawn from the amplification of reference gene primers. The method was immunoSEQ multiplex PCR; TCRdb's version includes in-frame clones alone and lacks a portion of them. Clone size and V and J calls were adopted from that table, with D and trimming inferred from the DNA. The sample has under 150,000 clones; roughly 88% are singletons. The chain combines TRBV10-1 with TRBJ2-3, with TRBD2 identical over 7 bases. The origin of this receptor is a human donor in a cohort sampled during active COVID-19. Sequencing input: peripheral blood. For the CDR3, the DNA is TGCGCCAGCAATGCGGGGGAACGCACAGATACGCAGTATTTT. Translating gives CASNAGERTDTQYF.